This T cell receptor beta chain was captured by sequencing in a study of radiotherapy plus CTLA-4 blockade in lung cancer. Study at large: Around 18% of enrolled patients responded objectively, and roughly 31% had disease control. Overall study findings and caveats: Strongest reported response predictors: early blood clone changes and post-radiation interferon-beta. Clones of tumor-derived TCRs expanded in blood after radiotherapy plus ipilimumab.

Notes on this clone: Its antigen is still unknown.

CDR1 and CDR2 (germline): SNHLY, FYNNEI. Trimming removed 3 bases from V and 2 bases from J; junction bases left unmatched: 5. There are 15 residues in the CDR3. Ipilimumab CTLA-4 blockade and focal radiation were given to patients with chemo-refractory metastatic non-small-cell lung cancer. The method was immunoSEQ multiplex PCR; TCRdb's version includes in-frame clones alone and lacks a portion of them. Of around 82,000 clones in the sample, around 87% are singletons; the top ten hold 16%. This chain links TRBV2 with TRBJ2-7; 9 bases match TRBD1. This TCR came from a human donor with non-small cell lung cancer that progressed on radiotherapy plus ipilimumab. This sample comprised peripheral blood, obtained from a patient treated with radiotherapy plus ipilimumab. CDR3 region: CASSDVGQGPYEQYF. CDR3 sequence (DNA): TGTGCCAGCAGTGATGTGGGACAGGGTCCCTACGAGCAGTACTTC.